These 27 T cell receptor beta chains share one sample of origin, sequenced in a study of T cell responses to AZD1222 COVID-19 vaccine. Sequencing used immunoSEQ multiplex PCR; TCRdb keeps in-frame clones, though not all of them. This sample yields roughly 120,000 clones, of which around 84% are seen a single time; under 20% belongs to the top ten. The material sequenced was peripheral blood, taken 28 days after the second AZD1222 dose. All receptors derive from an adult who received the AZD1222 COVID-19 vaccine.

The CDR3 loop reads CASTISLSSYNEQFF. The CDR3 DNA reads TGTGCCAGCACCATAAGCCTAAGCTCCTACAATGAGCAGTTCTTC. The chain combines TRBV6-5 with TRBJ2-1, with D unclear. V was clipped by 7 bases and J by 0 bases, with 13 bases between them. CDR1 is MNHEY, CDR2 SVGAGI, per germline. CDR3 length: 15 amino acids.

This CDR3 reads CASSGGQDYGYTF. CDR3 nucleotide sequence: TGTGCCAGCAGTGGGGGACAGGATTATGGCTACACCTTC. V gene TRBV2 combines with J gene TRBJ1-2, with 8 bases that match TRBD1. Germline V gives CDR1 SNHLY, CDR2 FYNNEI. V trimming: 4 bases; J trimming: 5 bases; junction bases outside the gene matches: 3. CDR3 length equals 13 residues.

The chain joins TRBV2 to TRBJ1-2, with D unclear. Germline V gives CDR1 SNHLY, CDR2 FYNNEI. Between the trimmed V and J ends, which lost 11 bases and 7 bases, there was a span of 11 bases. The CDR3 spans 10 residues. The CDR3 DNA sequence: TGTGCCTCCAGCCTAGCTGGCTACACCTTC. Amino acid sequence: CASSLAGYTF.

The chain uses TRBV6-6 and TRBJ2-7; 9 bases match TRBD1. This CDR3 comprises 16 residues. Per germline, CDR1 MNHNY and CDR2 SVGAGI (reference sequence). V was pared by 2 bases and J by 5 bases, with 10 bases of the junction left unmatched. CDR3 DNA sequence: TGTGCCAGCAGTTACCCCCCACAGGGGGCTCTCGACGAGCAGTACTTC. Amino acids: CASSYPPQGALDEQYF.

CDR3 sequence (DNA): TGTGCCAGCAGTTATGACCCAACCCCGCGGGATTTTGGCTACACCTTC. It specifies CASSYDPTPRDFGYTF. The V call is TRBV6-5, the J call TRBJ1-2; D gene unclear. Trimming left V 3 bases short and J 7 bases short, with 21 bases between. This CDR3 has 16 residues. Germline V gene lookup returns CDR1 MNHEY and CDR2 SVGAGI.

V gene TRBV7-2 combines with J gene TRBJ2-4; 9 bases agree with TRBD1. The J segment lost 2 bases and the V segment lost 5 bases, leaving 10 bases of the junction unmatched. This CDR3 spans 17 amino acids. The germline gives CDR1 SGHTA, CDR2 FQGNSA. CDR3 residues: CASSSPGTGLTKNIQYF. DNA of the CDR3: TGTGCCAGCAGCAGTCCCGGGACAGGGTTAACCAAAAACATTCAGTACTTC. The whole variable domain, filled in from reference TRBV7-2 and TRBJ2-4, reads GAGVSQSPSNKVTEKGKDVELRCDPISGHTALYWYRQSLGQGLEFLIYFQGNSAPDKSGLPSDRFSAERTGGSVSTLTIQRTQQEDSAVYLCASSSPGTGLTKNIQYFGAGTRLSVL.

The V gene is TRBV7-2, the J gene TRBJ1-2, with a tentative D call TRBD1 (6 bases). This CDR3 has 12 residues. Trimming cost V 5 bases and J 8 bases, with 12 bases left between them. The germline gives CDR1 SGHTA, CDR2 FQGNSA. The CDR3 sequence is CASSQTGLGYTF. CDR3 coding DNA: TGTGCCAGCAGCCAGACAGGTCTAGGCTACACCTTC.

The chain recombines TRBV5-1 with TRBJ1-4; maybe TRBD1 (6 bases). The V gene's germline CDR1 is SGHRS and CDR2 YFSETQ. Trimming took 0 bases from V and 8 from J, leaving 11 bases between them. CDR3 size: 14 residues. The DNA of the CDR3 is TGCGCCAGCAGCTTGGGGACAGAAAAAGAAAAACTGTTTTTT. It yields the protein CASSLGTEKEKLFF. Full variable domain (remainder filled in from reference TRBV5-1 and TRBJ1-4): KAGVTQTPRYLIKTRGQQVTLSCSPISGHRSVSWYQQTPGQGLQFLFEYFSETQRNKGNFPGRFSGRQFSNSRSEMNVSTLELGDSALYLCASSLGTEKEKLFFGSGTQLSVL.

The V gene is TRBV10-1, the J gene TRBJ2-3, with TRBD2 matching 8 bases. CDR3 length: 17 amino acids. The V and J ends lost 4 bases and 0 bases, in that order; junction bases with no gene match: 9. Germline assignment: CDR1 WNHNN and CDR2 SYGVQD (reference sequence). The CDR3, as DNA: TGCGCCAGCAGTGTTTGGGGACTAGTGGCTAGCACAGATACGCAGTATTTT. This codes for CASSVWGLVASTDTQYF.

This clone was counted a single time. The chain carries TRBV7-2 and TRBJ1-5; the D is unclear. Trimming cost V 2 bases and J 0 bases, with 8 bases left between them. Germline loops: CDR1 SGHTA, CDR2 FQGNSA. CDR3 length equals 15 residues. The CDR3 DNA reads as TGTGCCAGCAGCTTATACGGATATAGCAATCAGCCCCAGCATTTT. Translating gives CASSLYGYSNQPQHF. The full variable domain, completed using reference TRBV7-2 and TRBJ1-5, is GAGVSQSPSNKVTEKGKDVELRCDPISGHTALYWYRQSLGQGLEFLIYFQGNSAPDKSGLPSDRFSAERTGGSVSTLTIQRTQQEDSAVYLCASSLYGYSNQPQHFGDGTRLSIL.

V is TRBV24-1 and J is TRBJ2-5; no definite D call. The CDR3 is 12 residues long. Germline lookup yields CDR1 KGHDR and CDR2 SFDVKD. V shed 4 bases and J shed 1 base, with 3 bases lying between them. CDR3 loop: CATSDTQETQYF. The CDR3 nucleotides are TGTGCCACCAGTGACACCCAAGAGACCCAGTACTTC.

The chain links TRBV7-9 to TRBJ1-5; no clear D gene. With 3 bases removed from V and 6 bases from J, the gap between germline ends came to 15 bases. This CDR3 contains 15 residues. CDR1 SEHNR and CDR2 FQNEAQ come from the germline V gene (reference sequence). The CDR3 spells CASSLGSVGSQPQHF. CDR3 DNA: TGTGCCAGCAGCTTGGGATCGGTGGGGAGTCAGCCCCAGCATTTT.

The chain combines TRBV7-9 with TRBJ2-7; D is uncertain. This CDR3 comprises 15 residues. CDR1 and CDR2 from the germline V gene are SEHNR and FQNEAQ (reference sequence). The V and J ends lost 2 bases and 1 base respectively, with 12 bases between them. DNA of the CDR3: TGTGCCAGCAGCTTAAGTCAGGTAGATTCCTACGAGCAGTACTTC. It encodes CASSLSQVDSYEQYF.

The chain combines TRBV13 with TRBJ1-2; D not resolved. Trimming cost V 1 base and J 6 bases, with 18 bases left between them. Germline-derived CDR1 and CDR2 are PRHDT and FYEKMQ (reference sequence). The CDR3 consists of 16 residues. In nucleotides, the CDR3 is TGTGCCAGCAGCTTAGATCTTGGGCCAAGGTCGCATGGCTACACCTTC. Translated, it gives CASSLDLGPRSHGYTF.

Note on this clone: A junction boundary mismatches the germline segment, possibly from a read error. The V call is TRBV7-9, the J call TRBJ2-1; TRBD2 might be the D (7 bases). CDR1 is SEHNR and CDR2 is FQNEAQ in the germline V gene (reference sequence). There are 11 residues in the CDR3. CDR3 coding DNA: TGTGCCAGCAGCTCTGGGGGGGCGCAGGTCTTC. It yields the protein CASSSGGAQVF.

The rearrangement links TRBV7-3 to TRBJ2-6; weak D call: TRBD1 (6 bases). Trimming pared 5 bases from V and 0 bases from J, leaving 14 bases between. Germline loops: CDR1 SGHTA, CDR2 FQGTGA. The CDR3 covers 17 residues. This CDR3 reads CASSERGQSSGANVLTF. The CDR3 nucleotides read TGTGCCAGCAGCGAAAGGGGACAAAGCTCTGGGGCCAACGTCCTGACTTTC.

This chain joins TRBV14 and TRBJ1-4; perhaps TRBD1 as D (6 bases). CDR3 length: 15 residues. Germline V lookup: CDR1 SGHDN, CDR2 FVKESK. V was pared by 4 bases and J by 5 bases, with 14 bases between. The CDR3 bases are TGTGCCAGCAGCCTTATTGCAGGGGTAAATGAAAAACTGTTTTTT. It translates to CASSLIAGVNEKLFF.

A few counts support this clone. The J gene is TRBJ1-4, the V gene TRBV5-1; TRBD1 matches at 7 bases. The CDR3 runs to 15 residues. Germline-derived CDR1 and CDR2 are SGHRS and YFSETQ. V was pared by 5 bases and J by 2 bases, with 6 bases of the junction left unmatched. The CDR3 DNA is TGCGCCAGCAGGGCTACAGGGGTCACTAATGAAAAACTGTTTTTT. As protein: CASRATGVTNEKLFF. The full variable domain, in which reference TRBV5-1 and TRBJ1-4 provide the parts outside the CDR3, is KAGVTQTPRYLIKTRGQQVTLSCSPISGHRSVSWYQQTPGQGLQFLFEYFSETQRNKGNFPGRFSGRQFSNSRSEMNVSTLELGDSALYLCASRATGVTNEKLFFGSGTQLSVL.

The CDR3 DNA reads TGTGCCAGCAGCCCAGAGGTGACAGAGAACTATGGCTACACCTTC. Protein: CASSPEVTENYGYTF. V gene TRBV11-2 combines with J gene TRBJ1-2; a possible D gene is TRBD1 (5 bases). V dropped 5 bases and J dropped 2 bases, with 15 bases sitting between them. This CDR3 is 15 amino acids long. Per the germline V gene, CDR1 is SGHAT and CDR2 is FQNNGV.

V usage is TRBV24-1 and J usage is TRBJ1-1, with a weak D call TRBD1 (5 bases). The CDR3 is 14 residues long. CDR1 and CDR2 (germline): KGHDR, SFDVKD. Trimming removed 3 bases at V and 2 bases at J, with 9 bases between. The CDR3 spells CATSDRQSNTEAFF. In DNA form, the CDR3 reads TGTGCCACCAGTGATAGACAGTCAAACACTGAAGCTTTCTTT.

This chain uses TRBV11-3 with TRBJ2-1, with D maybe TRBD1 (6 bases). Germline V gene sequence: CDR1 SGHNT, CDR2 YENEEA. Between the trimmed V and J ends, which lost 1 base and 2 bases, there was a span of 9 bases. CDR3 size: 15 residues. CDR3: CASSLVQGPYNEQFF. DNA for the CDR3: TGTGCCAGCAGCTTAGTGCAGGGGCCCTACAATGAGCAGTTCTTC.

This chain joins TRBV27 and TRBJ1-1; possible D gene TRBD1, 5 bases. CDR1 MNHEY and CDR2 SMNVEV come from the germline V gene (reference sequence). Trimming took off 6 bases at V and 6 bases at J, with 17 bases between the two ends. There are 14 residues in the CDR3. CDR3 residues: CASRDGTFVAEAFF. CDR3 in DNA: TGTGCCAGCAGGGACGGGACTTTTGTTGCTGAAGCTTTCTTT.

J is TRBJ2-7 and V is TRBV6-1; TRBD1 matches at 12 bases. This CDR3 is built from 17 residues. The J segment lost 7 bases and the V segment lost 2 bases, leaving 12 bases of the junction unmatched. Germline CDR1 reads MNHNS; CDR2 reads SASEGT. CDR3 nucleotides: TGTGCCAGCAGTGAAATTATCGGGGACAGGGGGCTGGGAGAGCAGTACTTC. Its translation is CASSEIIGDRGLGEQYF.

J is TRBJ2-7 and V is TRBV2; D call uncertain. The germline V gene encodes CDR1 SNHLY and CDR2 FYNNEI. The CDR3 sequence is 10 residues long. The V and J ends lost 6 bases and 4 bases respectively, with 4 bases between them. The CDR3 protein is CASSYYEQYF. CDR3 sequence (DNA): TGTGCCAGCAGCTATTACGAGCAGTACTTC.

The V and J genes are TRBV19 and TRBJ2-1, with a tentative D call TRBD2 (6 bases). This CDR3 has 15 residues. Looked up from germline, CDR1 is LNHDA and CDR2 is SQIVND (reference sequence). With 5 bases removed from V and 4 bases from J, the gap between germline ends came to 15 bases. The CDR3 sequence: CASSASGAAYNEQFF. CDR3 in DNA: TGTGCCAGTAGTGCCTCGGGAGCGGCATACAATGAGCAGTTCTTC.

V and J are TRBV28 and TRBJ1-6; unclear D gene. The CDR3 length is 17 residues. With 6 bases removed from V and 0 bases from J, the gap between germline ends came to 15 bases. From germline, CDR1 is MDHEN and CDR2 SYDVKM. The CDR3 DNA follows: TGTGCCAGCAGACCTACGTCGTGGAGCTCCTATAATTCACCCCTCCACTTT. It yields the protein CASRPTSWSSYNSPLHF.

The chain links TRBV9 to TRBJ2-3; TRBD2 matches at 10 bases. The CDR3 consists of 16 residues. Germline V gives CDR1 SGDLS, CDR2 YYNGEE. The V segment lost 0 bases and the J segment 4 bases; nucleotides outside the gene matches: 5. CDR3 sequence reads: CASSVVAGGHSDTQYF. CDR3 nucleotides: TGTGCCAGCAGCGTAGTAGCGGGGGGCCATTCAGATACGCAGTATTTT.